What follows are 28 T cell receptor beta chains derived from one specimen sequenced in a study of monozygotic twins with cystic fibrosis. Profiling relied on immunoSEQ multiplex PCR, and the TCRdb table lists in-frame clones only, not all of them. The sample holds fewer than 30,000 clones; around four fifths are singletons and the top ten take 0.88%. Sequencing input: blood. All receptors derive from a girl aged 2-10 years with cystic fibrosis.

The chain carries TRBV27 and TRBJ2-2, with D tentatively TRBD2 (6 bases). Trimming took 5 bases from V and 1 from J, leaving 11 bases between them. The CDR3 totals 15 residues. Germline CDR1 is MNHEY and CDR2 is SMNVEV (reference sequence). The CDR3 loop is CASSQNSGNTGELFF. CDR3 DNA: TGTGCCAGCAGTCAGAATAGCGGGAACACCGGGGAGCTGTTTTTT.

The gene calls are TRBV2 and TRBJ1-2; TRBD1 might be the D (5 bases). The CDR3 length is 12 residues. Germline assignment: CDR1 SNHLY and CDR2 FYNNEI. Trimming removed 6 bases at V and 5 bases at J, with 10 bases between. CDR3 nucleotide sequence: TGTGCCAGCAGGGACACCGTTTATGGCTACACCTTC. Encoded protein: CASRDTVYGYTF.

This clone was picked up a small number of times. This chain joins TRBV29-1 and TRBJ1-1, with D possibly TRBD1 on 6 matching bases. The ends were cut back, 6 bases at V and 1 base at J, with 15 bases in the middle. This CDR3 contains 14 residues. Germline assignment: CDR1 SQVTM and CDR2 ANQGSEA. CDR3: CSVAVGGENTEAFF. The CDR3 nucleotides are TGCAGCGTAGCCGTAGGGGGAGAGAACACTGAAGCTTTCTTT.

The rearrangement uses TRBV9 and TRBJ1-1, with D possibly matching TRBD1 (6 bases). CDR1 is SGDLS, CDR2 YYNGEE, per germline. Trimming took off 6 bases at V and 4 bases at J, with 16 bases between the two ends. This CDR3 region has 14 residues. This CDR3 reads CASTPGLQGTEAFF. In nucleotides, the CDR3 is TGTGCCAGCACCCCAGGACTACAGGGCACTGAAGCTTTCTTT. The variable domain in full, completed from reference TRBV9 and TRBJ1-1, reads DSGVTQTPKHLITATGQRVTLRCSPRSGDLSVYWYQQSLDQGLQFLIQYYNGEERAKGNILERFSAQQFPDLHSELNLSSLELGDSALYFCASTPGLQGTEAFFGQGTRLTVV.

This chain connects TRBV6-1 to TRBJ1-5; 7 positions match TRBD1. The CDR3 is 13 amino acids. From germline, CDR1 is MNHNS and CDR2 SASEGT. V dropped 6 bases and J dropped 6; count of bases not matched to a gene: 5. The CDR3 coding sequence is TGTGCCAGCAGACAGGGGACCAGTCAGCCCCAGCATTTT. This translates into CASRQGTSQPQHF.

The chain uses TRBV18 and TRBJ2-1; D unresolved. The CDR3 sequence is 14 residues long. V was shortened by 2 bases and J by 4 bases, with 9 bases between the two germline ends. Germline CDR1 reads KGHSH; CDR2 reads LQKENI. This CDR3 is CASSPGALYNEQFF. Here the CDR3 DNA reads TGTGCCAGCTCACCAGGCGCTTTATACAATGAGCAGTTCTTC.

This clone was detected only a few times. The chain has TRBV7-3 and TRBJ2-1; D is possibly TRBD2 (5 bases). Germline-derived CDR1 and CDR2 are SGHTA and FQGTGA. The CDR3 loop spans 17 amino acids. V lost 7 bases to trimming and J lost 0 bases, with 19 bases between them. Written as DNA, the CDR3 is TGTGCCAGCATTACCTCCGGGGAGCGAGACTCCTACAATGAGCAGTTCTTC. Its protein is CASITSGERDSYNEQFF.

The V and J genes are TRBV5-6 and TRBJ2-7; no clear D. V was cut by 1 base and J by 0 bases, with 11 bases left in between. This CDR3 region has 15 residues. Germline CDR1 is SGHDT and CDR2 is YYEEEE. The CDR3 coding sequence is TGTGCCAGCAGCTTGAGGCAGACTGGCTCCTACGAGCAGTACTTC. It codes for CASSLRQTGSYEQYF.

This clone was counted a single time. The genes are TRBV30 and TRBJ2-5; D is uncertain. Between the trimmed V and J ends, which lost 1 base and 5 bases, there was a span of 8 bases. The CDR3 has 12 amino acids. Germline CDR1 GTSNPN, CDR2 SVGIG (reference sequence). The DNA for the CDR3 is TGTGCCTGGAGTGACCGTTCCGAGACCCAGTACTTC. Its protein is CAWSDRSETQYF.

The V gene is TRBV18, the J gene TRBJ2-1; no clear D gene. The CDR3 is 13 residues long. V gave up 3 bases and J gave up 3 bases, with 6 bases separating them. Germline CDR1 reads KGHSH; CDR2 reads LQKENI. The CDR3 nucleotides are TGTGCCAGCTCACCGCCGGGCTACAATGAGCAGTTCTTC. It encodes CASSPPGYNEQFF.

The chain couples TRBV27 to TRBJ2-1; 13 bases agree with TRBD2. The CDR3 has 16 amino acids. Germline V gene lookup returns CDR1 MNHEY and CDR2 SMNVEV (reference sequence). V shed 5 bases and J 4 bases; nucleotides not matched to a gene: 5. DNA for the CDR3: TGTGCCAGCAGTCTGATACTAGCGGGAGGGTACAATGAGCAGTTCTTC. Its protein is CASSLILAGGYNEQFF.

The chain carries TRBV28 and TRBJ1-2; perhaps TRBD1 as D (5 bases). CDR3 length: 13 residues. Trimming removed 6 bases at V and 4 bases at J, with 12 bases between. CDR1 MDHEN and CDR2 SYDVKM come from the germline V gene. CDR3 amino acids: CASSTRGAYGYTF. Here the CDR3 DNA reads TGTGCCAGCAGCACTCGAGGGGCCTATGGCTACACCTTC.

V gene TRBV7-2 combines with J gene TRBJ2-3; 7 bases line up with TRBD2. The CDR3 contains 16 residues. Germline CDR1 is SGHTA and CDR2 is FQGNSA. The V segment lost 5 bases and the J segment 5 bases; nucleotides outside the gene matches: 13. Here the CDR3 reads CASSLSGTGRGDTQYF. Here the CDR3 DNA reads TGTGCCAGCAGCCTCAGCGGGACGGGTCGTGGAGATACGCAGTATTTT.

The rearrangement joins TRBV4-2 to TRBJ1-1; D is possibly TRBD1 (5 bases). Trimming stripped 6 bases from V and 1 base from J, with 12 bases between. Germline V gives CDR1 LGHNA, CDR2 YNFKEQ. The CDR3 has 14 amino acids. CDR3 in amino acids: CASSQGIGNTEAFF. Here the CDR3 DNA reads TGTGCCAGCAGTCAGGGAATCGGGAACACTGAAGCTTTCTTT.

The chain combines TRBV5-1 with TRBJ2-3; 11 nucleotides line up with TRBD2. The CDR3 spans 19 residues. J gave up 4 bases and V 0 bases, and 13 bases lay outside the gene matches. Germline CDR1 and CDR2: SGHRS and YFSETQ. The CDR3: CASSLGRVLAGVSADTQYF. CDR3 coding DNA: TGCGCCAGCAGCTTGGGCAGGGTACTAGCGGGAGTCAGTGCAGATACGCAGTATTTT.

The genes are TRBV25-1 and TRBJ2-1, with D maybe TRBD1 (5 bases). The germline CDR1 and CDR2 sequences are MGHDK and SYGVNS. This CDR3 is 17 amino acids long. Trimming took off 5 bases at V and 0 bases at J, with 17 bases between the two ends. The CDR3 region is CASSNQGSPSSYNEQFF. DNA for the CDR3: TGTGCCAGCAGTAATCAGGGTAGCCCGAGCTCCTACAATGAGCAGTTCTTC.

This clone was recorded only once. The germline gene is not matched at one end of the junction; a read error may be the cause. The CDR3 DNA follows: TGTGCTAGCAGCCCGACTAGCGGGAGACGAGATGAGCAGTTCTTC. Amino acids: CASSPTSGRRDEQFF. The chain is built from TRBV7-7 and TRBJ2-1, with 12 bases that match TRBD2. From germline, CDR1 is SSHAT and CDR2 FNYEAQ (reference sequence). The CDR3 has 15 amino acids.

The CDR3 spells CASSFRGEQYF. CDR3 DNA: TGTGCCAGCAGCTTCCGTGGAGAGCAGTACTTC. J is TRBJ2-7 and V is TRBV7-9, with D unclear. The CDR3 is 11 residues long. The germline CDR1 and CDR2 sequences are SEHNR and FQNEAQ (reference sequence). V lost 3 bases and J lost 7, with 7 bases in between. Looking up the rest from reference TRBV7-9 and TRBJ2-7 gives the full variable domain: DTGVSQNPRHKITKRGQNVTFRCDPISEHNRLYWYRQTLGQGPEFLTYFQNEAQLEKSRLLSDRFSAERPKGSFSTLEIQRTEQGDSAMYLCASSFRGEQYFGPGTRLTVT.

This clone was observed a single time. This CDR3 reads CASSLVGRGRGAYEQYF. Written as DNA, the CDR3 is TGTGCCAGTTCCCTAGTAGGTAGGGGCCGAGGGGCCTACGAGCAGTACTTC. V gene TRBV19 combines with J gene TRBJ2-7, with D perhaps assigned TRBD1 or TRBD2 (5 bases each). V was clipped by 8 bases and J by 2 bases, with 25 bases between them. This CDR3 contains 17 residues. Germline values: CDR1 LNHDA, CDR2 SQIVND (reference sequence). The whole variable domain, remainder taken from reference TRBV19 and TRBJ2-7, is DGGITQSPKYLFRKEGQNVTLSCEQNLNHDAMYWYRQDPGQGLRLIYYSQIVNDFQKGDIAEGYSVSREKKESFPLTVTSAQKNPTAFYLCASSLVGRGRGAYEQYFGPGTRLTVT.

The chain is built from TRBV18 and TRBJ2-7, with 11 positions matching TRBD2. Losses at the gene ends were 1 base for V and 5 bases for J; bases not matched to a gene: 4. Per the germline V gene, CDR1 is KGHSH and CDR2 is LQKENI. The CDR3 extends over 15 amino acids. CDR3 nucleotides: TGTGCCAGCTCACCACTAGCGGGAGGGCCGAACGAGCAGTACTTC. Translation: CASSPLAGGPNEQYF.

This clone was detected only a few times. The CDR3 nucleotides read TGCGCCAGCAGCCAAGATTTTGGGAGGGATTCGCGCACCATATATTTT. As protein: CASSQDFGRDSRTIYF. The chain links TRBV4-1 to TRBJ1-3; no reliable D call. The length of the CDR3 is 16 residues. The V gene's germline CDR1 is MGHRA and CDR2 YSYEKL. V was shortened by 0 bases and J by 9 bases, with 18 bases between the two germline ends.

The chain combines TRBV28 with TRBJ2-2, with 7 bases lining up with TRBD2. The CDR3 length is 14 residues. The V and J ends lost 2 bases and 5 bases, in that order; junction bases with no gene match: 2. The germline V gene has CDR1 MDHEN and CDR2 SYDVKM. The CDR3 loop is CASSLVGGTGELFF. As DNA, the CDR3 is TGTGCCAGCAGTTTAGTGGGGGGGACCGGGGAGCTGTTTTTT. The variable domain in full, completed from reference TRBV28 and TRBJ2-2, reads DVKVTQSSRYLVKRTGEKVFLECVQDMDHENMFWYRQDPGLGLRLIYFSYDVKMKEKGDIPEGYSVSREKKERFSLILESASTNQTSMYLCASSLVGGTGELFFGEGSRLTVL.

The V call is TRBV11-2, the J call TRBJ2-2; 7 bases agree with TRBD1. CDR3 length: 16 residues. CDR1 and CDR2 (germline): SGHAT, FQNNGV. Trimming cost V 2 bases and J 2 bases; bases outside gene matches: 5. The CDR3 nucleotides read TGTGCCAGCAGCTTAATACGACAGGGTAACACCGGGGAGCTGTTTTTT. It specifies CASSLIRQGNTGELFF.

The J gene is TRBJ2-5, the V gene TRBV9; 10 nucleotides line up with TRBD2. The CDR3 spans 16 residues. Germline lookup yields CDR1 SGDLS and CDR2 YYNGEE. With 0 bases clipped from V and 8 bases from J, the junction kept 10 bases outside the gene matches. Here the CDR3 reads CASSVGGSGRAETQYF. The CDR3 DNA follows: TGTGCCAGCAGCGTAGGGGGAAGCGGGAGGGCCGAAACCCAGTACTTC.

CDR3: CSVDLGADYGYTF. Here the CDR3 DNA reads TGCAGCGTTGACCTGGGGGCGGACTATGGCTACACCTTC. This chain connects TRBV29-1 to TRBJ1-2; the D gene is possibly TRBD1 (6 bases). Germline lookup yields CDR1 SQVTM and CDR2 ANQGSEA. CDR3 length: 13 amino acids. Trimming shortened V by 3 bases and J by 3 bases, and 11 bases separated the two germline ends.

The V gene is TRBV20-1, the J gene TRBJ1-1; no firm D call. This CDR3 has 11 amino acids. CDR1 and CDR2 from the germline V gene are DFQATT and SNEGSKA (reference sequence). V lost 3 bases, J lost 5 bases, and 7 bases lay in between. CDR3 sequence: CSARVGTEAFF. CDR3 bases: TGCAGTGCTAGGGTAGGGACTGAAGCTTTCTTT.

The J gene is TRBJ1-3, the V gene TRBV27; D gene ambiguous. This CDR3 is 14 amino acids long. CDR1 and CDR2 (germline): MNHEY, SMNVEV (reference sequence). The ends were cut back, 6 bases at V and 0 bases at J, with 9 bases in the middle. CDR3 sequence reads: CASSSDSSGNTIYF. The CDR3 coding sequence is TGTGCCAGCAGCTCCGATAGCTCTGGAAACACCATATATTTT.

This chain connects TRBV14 to TRBJ1-1, with D perhaps TRBD1 (5 bases). The germline gives CDR1 SGHDN, CDR2 FVKESK. CDR3 length equals 13 residues. Trimming removed 5 bases at V and 5 bases at J, with 12 bases between. CDR3 residues: CASSEVWGTEAFF. CDR3 in DNA: TGTGCCAGCAGCGAGGTATGGGGGACTGAAGCTTTCTTT.